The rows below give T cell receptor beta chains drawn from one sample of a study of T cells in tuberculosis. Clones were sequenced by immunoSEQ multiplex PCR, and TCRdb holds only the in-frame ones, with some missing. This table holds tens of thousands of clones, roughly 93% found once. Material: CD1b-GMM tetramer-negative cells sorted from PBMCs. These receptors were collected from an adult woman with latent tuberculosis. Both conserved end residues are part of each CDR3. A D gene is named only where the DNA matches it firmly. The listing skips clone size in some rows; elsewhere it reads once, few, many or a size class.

DNA: TGTGCCAGCAGCACAACTAGCGGGGGGGTCGAGACCCAGTACTTC
CDR3: CASSTTSGGVETQYF
D: TRBD2
V: TRBV7-2
size: .
J: TRBJ2-5

DNA: TGTGCCAGCAGCTTAGATGGGACAGGACTTAACTATGGCTACACCTTC
CDR3: CASSLDGTGLNYGYTF
D: TRBD1
V: TRBV7-8
size: .
J: TRBJ1-2

DNA: TGTGCCAGTAGTATGGGGGGGAATTCGGATTACAATGAGCAGTTCTTC
CDR3: CASSMGGNSDYNEQFF
D: TRBD2
V: TRBV19
size: .
J: TRBJ2-1

DNA: TGCGCCAGCCGCGTGGCTAGCGGGGGAACCGGGGAGCTGTTTTTT
CDR3: CASRVASGGTGELFF
D: TRBD2
V: TRBV10-1
size: .
J: TRBJ2-2

DNA: TGTGCCAGCAAACTGGGGGGGTATAATTCACCCCTCCACTTT
CDR3: CASKLGGYNSPLHF
D: .
V: TRBV28
size: .
J: TRBJ1-6

DNA: TGTGCCAGTAGTATTGTGGGGGGAAGCACAGATACGCAGTATTTT
CDR3: CASSIVGGSTDTQYF
D: .
V: TRBV19
size: .
J: TRBJ2-3

DNA: TGTGCCAGCTCACCCGGGACTAGCGGGCCTCAAGAGACCCAGTACTTC
CDR3: CASSPGTSGPQETQYF
D: TRBD2
V: TRBV6-4
size: .
J: TRBJ2-5

DNA: TGTGCCAGCAGCTTAGCGCTGTATGAGGGTTTGAACACTGAAGCTTTCTTT
CDR3: CASSLALYEGLNTEAFF
D: .
V: TRBV7-2
size: .
J: TRBJ1-1

DNA: TGTGCCTGGGCTAGCGGGGGGGCCTACAATGAGCAGTTCTTC
CDR3: CAWASGGAYNEQFF
D: TRBD2
V: TRBV30
size: .
J: TRBJ2-1

DNA: TGTGCCAGTAGCACCCAAAAACCGCCCGAGGCTTTCTTT
CDR3: CASSTQKPPEAFF
D: .
V: TRBV19
size: .
J: TRBJ1-1

DNA: TGTGCCAGCAGTGGTTGGGGGGTGAGCACAGATACGCAGTATTTT
CDR3: CASSGWGVSTDTQYF
D: .
V: TRBV6-1
size: .
J: TRBJ2-3

DNA: TGTGCCAGCAGCCCGAGACAGGGAACCGGGGAGCTGTTTTTT
CDR3: CASSPRQGTGELFF
D: TRBD1
V: TRBV7-8
size: .
J: TRBJ2-2

DNA: TGTGCCAGCAGCTTACCCCGGGACAGGGGAAGGATCAATGAAAAACTGTTTTTT
CDR3: CASSLPRDRGRINEKLFF
D: TRBD1
V: TRBV7-9
size: .
J: TRBJ1-4

DNA: TGTGCCAGCAGCTTGATAGCGCTGACCGGATTTCAAGAGACCCAGTACTTC
CDR3: CASSLIALTGFQETQYF
D: .
V: TRBV7-9
size: .
J: TRBJ2-5

DNA: TGCGCCAGCAGCTTGGTACAGGGCAACTATGGCTACACCTTC
CDR3: CASSLVQGNYGYTF
D: .
V: TRBV5-1
size: .
J: TRBJ1-2

DNA: TGTGCCAGCAGCCCCTCTTACGACAGGAGCTCCTACAATGAGCAGTTCTTC
CDR3: CASSPSYDRSSYNEQFF
D: .
V: TRBV7-2
size: .
J: TRBJ2-1

DNA: TGTGCCAGCTCACCCCCACCCGGGACAGGGGTCGCCTTC
CDR3: CASSPPPGTGVAF
D: TRBD1
V: TRBV18
size: .
J: TRBJ1-2

DNA: TGTGCCAGCGGTCAGATCGGGGGAAGGAGAGGAAACACCATATATTTT
CDR3: CASGQIGGRRGNTIYF
D: .
V: TRBV5-4
size: .
J: TRBJ1-3

DNA: TGTGCCAGCAGCGCACTAGCGGGGAGCTCCTACGAGCAGTACTTC
CDR3: CASSALAGSSYEQYF
D: TRBD2
V: TRBV7-6
size: .
J: TRBJ2-7

DNA: TGTGCCAGCAGTTTGAGGGATAGCTCCTACAATGAGCAGTTCTTC
CDR3: CASSLRDSSYNEQFF
D: .
V: TRBV28
size: .
J: TRBJ2-1

DNA: TGCGCCAGCAGCCAAGGGGACAGGACTAATTCACCCCTCCACTTT
CDR3: CASSQGDRTNSPLHF
D: TRBD1
V: TRBV4-1
size: .
J: TRBJ1-6

DNA: TGTGCCAGCAGCCCGGGGTTACGCACAGATACGCAGTATTTT
CDR3: CASSPGLRTDTQYF
D: .
V: TRBV5-8
size: once
J: TRBJ2-3

DNA: TGTGCCAGCAGCTTGAGACACCAGGGATCTAGACGGCAGTACTTC
CDR3: CASSLRHQGSRRQYF
D: .
V: TRBV5-8
size: .
J: TRBJ2-7

DNA: TGTGCCAGCAGCTTATACGGGGAAGATACGCAGTATTTT
CDR3: CASSLYGEDTQYF
D: .
V: TRBV7-2
size: .
J: TRBJ2-3

DNA: TGTGCCAGCAGCTTGAAGGGGGATGAGCAGTTCTTC
CDR3: CASSLKGDEQFF
D: .
V: TRBV5-6
size: .
J: TRBJ2-1

DNA: TGTGCCAGCAGCCCTAGCCTAATGGGCAATGAGCAGTTCTTC
CDR3: CASSPSLMGNEQFF
D: .
V: TRBV11-2
size: .
J: TRBJ2-1

DNA: TGCAGCGTTGACAGGGGTCGCTACTACGAGCAGTACTTC
CDR3: CSVDRGRYYEQYF
D: .
V: TRBV29-1
size: .
J: TRBJ2-7

DNA: TGCGCCAGCAGCGCCCAACAGGGGAATGGCTACACCTTC
CDR3: CASSAQQGNGYTF
D: TRBD1
V: TRBV5-1
size: .
J: TRBJ1-2

DNA: TGTGCCAGCAGTTACAGGACAGGGTTCGATGGCTACACCTTC
CDR3: CASSYRTGFDGYTF
D: TRBD1
V: TRBV6-5
size: .
J: TRBJ1-2

DNA: TGTGCCAGCAGCGTAGGTAGCGCTGCCGTCCCCGGGGAGCTGTTTTTT
CDR3: CASSVGSAAVPGELFF
D: .
V: TRBV9
size: .
J: TRBJ2-2

DNA: TGTGCCAGTAGTATCCTGGCTGCAGGGGAGCTGTTTTTT
CDR3: CASSILAAGELFF
D: .
V: TRBV19
size: .
J: TRBJ2-2

DNA: TGTGCCAGCAGTACCAGCTCCTATAATTCACCCCTCCACTTT
CDR3: CASSTSSYNSPLHF
D: .
V: TRBV27
size: .
J: TRBJ1-6

DNA: TGTGCCAGCAGTGCCAACAGAGAGCAGTTCTTC
CDR3: CASSANREQFF
D: .
V: TRBV6-6
size: .
J: TRBJ2-1

DNA: TGTGCCTGGGGCTACCGGGACAGGAATGGCTACACCTTC
CDR3: CAWGYRDRNGYTF
D: TRBD1
V: TRBV30
size: .
J: TRBJ1-2

DNA: TGCACCAGCAGCCAGGGACAACACAAAAACATTCAGTACTTC
CDR3: CTSSQGQHKNIQYF
D: .
V: TRBV1
size: .
J: TRBJ2-4

DNA: TGCGCCAGCAGCTTGGGAGGAAACACCCGAAACATTCAGTACTTC
CDR3: CASSLGGNTRNIQYF
D: .
V: TRBV5-1
size: .
J: TRBJ2-4

DNA: TGTGCCAGCAGTTACGGGACAGGCTTTGGCACTGAAGCTTTCTTT
CDR3: CASSYGTGFGTEAFF
D: TRBD1
V: TRBV6-5
size: .
J: TRBJ1-1

DNA: TGCGCCAGCAGCGCTAGGGGGCAGGGCACTGAAGCTTTCTTT
CDR3: CASSARGQGTEAFF
D: TRBD1
V: TRBV5-1
size: .
J: TRBJ1-1

DNA: TGTGCCAGCAGCTTTGGCGGAGTGGTTTTCTTT
CDR3: CASSFGGVVFF
D: .
V: TRBV5-6
size: .
J: TRBJ1-1

DNA: TGTGCCAGTAGTGCCCCGACAGGGCAAGAGACCCAGTACTTC
CDR3: CASSAPTGQETQYF
D: TRBD1
V: TRBV19
size: .
J: TRBJ2-5

DNA: TGTGCCAGCAGTCCTACCGGGACTAGGTTAGATACGCAGTATTTT
CDR3: CASSPTGTRLDTQYF
D: TRBD2
V: TRBV7-8
size: .
J: TRBJ2-3

DNA: TGTGCCAGCTCACCGGGCCAGGGGGCTTTAGCTTTCTTT
CDR3: CASSPGQGALAFF
D: TRBD1
V: TRBV18
size: .
J: TRBJ1-1

DNA: TGTGCCAGCAGCTTAGGAGGCGGGGGAGCCGGGGAGCTGTTTTTT
CDR3: CASSLGGGGAGELFF
D: TRBD2
V: TRBV7-6
size: .
J: TRBJ2-2

DNA: TGTGCCAGCAGTGAGGTAGGGGCAGATACGCAGTATTTT
CDR3: CASSEVGADTQYF
D: .
V: TRBV6-1
size: .
J: TRBJ2-3

DNA: TGTGCCAGCAGCGGGACACGTACCGGGGAGCTGTTTTTT
CDR3: CASSGTRTGELFF
D: .
V: TRBV5-5
size: .
J: TRBJ2-2

DNA: TGTGCCAGCAGGGGGGGGGACTATGGCTACACCTTC
CDR3: CASRGGDYGYTF
D: .
V: TRBV4-2
size: .
J: TRBJ1-2

DNA: TGTGCCAGCAGCGCCACGACAACCAACTATGGCTACACCTTC
CDR3: CASSATTTNYGYTF
D: .
V: TRBV6-5
size: .
J: TRBJ1-2

DNA: TGTGCCATCAGTCAGAGTTCGCCCGGGACTGCATCCTACAATGAGCAGTTCTTC
CDR3: CAISQSSPGTASYNEQFF
D: .
V: TRBV10-3
size: .
J: TRBJ2-1

DNA: TGCGCCAGCAGTGGGGGGACTAGCGTGAACGAGCAGTACTTC
CDR3: CASSGGTSVNEQYF
D: TRBD2
V: TRBV10-2
size: .
J: TRBJ2-7

DNA: TGTGCCAGCAGCCCATCGACAGGGGCGGGGGAGTTT
CDR3: CASSPSTGAGEF
D: TRBD1
V: TRBV7-2
size: .
J: TRBJ1-1

DNA: TGTGCCAGTAGTAGTAGCGGATTTTCCTACAATGAGCAGTTCTTC
CDR3: CASSSSGFSYNEQFF
D: .
V: TRBV19
size: .
J: TRBJ2-1

DNA: TGCAGCGTTGGCAGTAGCGGGGCGGCGGAGACCCAGTACTTC
CDR3: CSVGSSGAAETQYF
D: TRBD2
V: TRBV29-1
size: .
J: TRBJ2-5

DNA: TGTGCCAGCAGCTCCCCAAAAGGTGGGGGGGTTACTGGCTACACCTTC
CDR3: CASSSPKGGGVTGYTF
D: .
V: TRBV7-8
size: .
J: TRBJ1-2

DNA: TGTGCCAGCAGATTCAGGGGCGACAATTCACCCCTCCACTTT
CDR3: CASRFRGDNSPLHF
D: .
V: TRBV6-5
size: .
J: TRBJ1-6